A selection of T cell receptor beta chains follows, all from one sample in a study of cytomegalovirus exposure and HLA in healthy donors. Method: immunoSEQ multiplex PCR; TCRdb's copy keeps in-frame clones and lacks some. The table shows 200,000 to 250,000 clones, with 70% to 90% occurring only once. Source material: PBMCs. Every receptor here comes from a young woman in good health and CMV-seronegative. CDR3s include the opening cysteine and the closing phenylalanine or tryptophan. Each record gives: CDR3 DNA, CDR3 protein, J gene, D gene, V gene, clone size. The D gene is left open where the match is weak. Where a row states a size, it is once, few, many or the class of an expanded clone; other rows omit it.

DNA: TGTGCCATCAGGGGGACAGTGGAGGCCTACACCTTC
CDR3: CAIRGTVEAYTF
J: TRBJ1-2
D: TRBD1
V: TRBV10-3
size: .

DNA: TGTGCCAGTGTCGGGGGAGGGAACACTGAAGCTTTCTTT
CDR3: CASVGGGNTEAFF
J: TRBJ1-1
D: .
V: TRBV19
size: .

DNA: TGTGCCAGCATCGGACTAGCGGGAGACGGCACCGGGGAGCTGTTTTTT
CDR3: CASIGLAGDGTGELFF
J: TRBJ2-2
D: TRBD2
V: TRBV28
size: .

DNA: TGTGCCACCAGCAGAGATGGACTAGCGGGAGGAGGAAATGAGCAGTTCTTC
CDR3: CATSRDGLAGGGNEQFF
J: TRBJ2-1
D: TRBD2
V: TRBV15
size: .

DNA: TGCGCCAGCAGCTTGGAAGGCTGGGATACGCAGTATTTT
CDR3: CASSLEGWDTQYF
J: TRBJ2-3
D: .
V: TRBV5-1
size: once

DNA: TGTGCCACACGTGGGGTGATGAACACTGAAGCTTTCTTT
CDR3: CATRGVMNTEAFF
J: TRBJ1-1
D: .
V: TRBV19
size: many

DNA: TGTGCCAGCAGTGGGACAGGTCGCCTGAGGGAGCAGTACTTC
CDR3: CASSGTGRLREQYF
J: TRBJ2-7
D: TRBD1
V: TRBV6-1
size: .

DNA: TGCGCCAGCAGCTTGACCGGGGGAGGAGATACGCAGTATTTT
CDR3: CASSLTGGGDTQYF
J: TRBJ2-3
D: .
V: TRBV5-1
size: .

DNA: TGTGCCAGCAGTTTTACAGGGGGCGGTGGCTACACCTTC
CDR3: CASSFTGGGGYTF
J: TRBJ1-2
D: TRBD1
V: TRBV2
size: .

DNA: TGTGCCAGCAGTTTATCGGGCCAGGGATATGAAAAACTGTTTTTT
CDR3: CASSLSGQGYEKLFF
J: TRBJ1-4
D: .
V: TRBV27
size: .

DNA: TGTGCCAGCAGCTTAGCGCTTTCAGGTTCACCCCTCCACTTT
CDR3: CASSLALSGSPLHF
J: TRBJ1-6
D: .
V: TRBV7-2
size: few

DNA: TGTGCCAGCAGTTACTTGACAACGGATGGCTACACCTTC
CDR3: CASSYLTTDGYTF
J: TRBJ1-2
D: .
V: TRBV6-5
size: .

DNA: TGTGCCAGCAGCCAAGTAGCCGGACTAGCGGGCACAGATACGCAGTATTTT
CDR3: CASSQVAGLAGTDTQYF
J: TRBJ2-3
D: TRBD2
V: TRBV4-2
size: .

DNA: TGTGCCAGCACTCCGGAGACGACTTTAAGTTTCTACGAGCAGTACTTC
CDR3: CASTPETTLSFYEQYF
J: TRBJ2-7
D: .
V: TRBV28
size: .

DNA: TGTGCTAGTGGTTTGGCTTCCGGGACAGGTTCCTACAATGAGCAGTTCTTC
CDR3: CASGLASGTGSYNEQFF
J: TRBJ2-1
D: TRBD1
V: TRBV12-5
size: .

DNA: TGTGCCAGCAGCTTATTCCGCTACAATGAGCAGTTCTTC
CDR3: CASSLFRYNEQFF
J: TRBJ2-1
D: .
V: TRBV13
size: .

DNA: TGTGCCAGTAGTATAGGTGACAAAGGTCAGCCCCAGCATTTT
CDR3: CASSIGDKGQPQHF
J: TRBJ1-5
D: .
V: TRBV19
size: once